This entry lists 26 T cell receptor beta chains sequenced from one sample in a study of T cell responses to AZD1222 COVID-19 vaccine. Clones were read by immunoSEQ multiplex PCR, and TCRdb kept only the in-frame ones, dropping some. The table shows 150,000 to 200,000 clones, with more than 80% occurring only once. This specimen was peripheral blood, taken on day 0 of AZD1222 vaccination. The receptors here all came from an adult in good health.

This chain links TRBV5-1 with TRBJ2-7; possible D gene TRBD1, 6 bases. The CDR3 runs 13 residues. Between the trimmed V and J ends, which lost 2 bases and 2 bases, there was a span of 8 bases. Germline loops: CDR1 SGHRS, CDR2 YFSETQ. The CDR3 loop reads CASSLEGAYEQYF. CDR3 DNA: TGCGCCAGCAGCTTAGAGGGGGCCTACGAGCAGTACTTC.

V usage is TRBV28 and J usage is TRBJ1-2; D gene unclear. Germline V gene lookup returns CDR1 MDHEN and CDR2 SYDVKM. V gave up 3 bases and J gave up 8 bases, with 10 bases separating them. The CDR3 covers 12 residues. The CDR3 nucleotides are TGTGCCAGCAGTTTGGTGGGATCCGGCTACACCTTC. This gives the protein CASSLVGSGYTF.

This sequence joins TRBV11-2 and TRBJ1-1; TRBD1 might be the D (5 bases). CDR1 is SGHAT and CDR2 is FQNNGV in the germline V gene. Trimming stripped 2 bases from V and 4 bases from J, with 8 bases between. The CDR3 contains 13 residues. CDR3 sequence reads: CASSLQGVTEAFF. For the CDR3, the DNA is TGTGCCAGCAGCTTACAGGGTGTCACTGAAGCTTTCTTT.

V is TRBV5-6 and J is TRBJ1-6, with D perhaps TRBD1 (6 bases). Looked up from germline, CDR1 is SGHDT and CDR2 is YYEEEE. The CDR3 is 16 residues long. V lost 3 bases and J 1 base, leaving 11 bases between the germline ends. CDR3 protein: CASSWTDSSYNSPLHF. CDR3 nucleotides: TGTGCCAGCAGCTGGACAGATAGTTCCTATAATTCACCCCTCCACTTT.

This clone was recorded only once. The rearrangement links TRBV6-1 to TRBJ1-4; TRBD1 aligns across 10 bases. The V and J ends lost 3 bases and 0 bases, in that order; junction bases with no gene match: 4. Germline CDR1 and CDR2: MNHNS and SASEGT. The CDR3 consists of 17 residues. Written as DNA, the CDR3 is TGTGCCAGCAGTGATTGGACAGGGGGTGCAACTAATGAAAAACTGTTTTTT. Protein: CASSDWTGGATNEKLFF.

This rearrangement joins TRBV5-6 to TRBJ2-2; D might be TRBD1 (5 bases). The germline CDR1 and CDR2 sequences are SGHDT and YYEEEE. The V gene lost 4 bases and the J gene lost 7 bases, with 14 bases spanning the gap. The CDR3 consists of 14 residues. DNA for the CDR3: TGTGCCAGCAGCCCCAGGGTTTATGGCGGGGAGCTGTTTTTT. Its protein is CASSPRVYGGELFF.

CDR3 region: CASSSPLSRNYGYTF. CDR3 nucleotide sequence: TGTGCCAGCAGCTCCCCCTTATCCCGAAACTATGGCTACACCTTC. V usage is TRBV11-2 and J usage is TRBJ1-2, with D hard to call. The CDR3 extends over 15 amino acids. In germline, CDR1 is SGHAT, CDR2 FQNNGV. Trimming stripped 4 bases from V and 2 bases from J, with 14 bases between. The full variable domain, with the rest looked up from reference TRBV11-2 and TRBJ1-2, is EAGVAQSPRYKIIEKRQSVAFWCNPISGHATLYWYQQILGQGPKLLIQFQNNGVVDDSQLPKDRFSAERLKGVDSTLKIQPAKLEDSAVYLCASSSPLSRNYGYTFGSGTRLTVV.

The chain joins TRBV3-1 (or the pseudogene TRBV3-2) to TRBJ1-2; the D is unclear. V was pared by 6 bases and J by 5 bases, with 13 bases between. This CDR3 comprises 13 residues. The germline gives CDR1 LGHDT, CDR2 YNNKEL (reference sequence). CDR3 loop: CASSYYSAYGYTF. The CDR3 region has the DNA TGTGCCAGCAGTTATTACAGCGCGTATGGCTACACCTTC.

The rearrangement links TRBV7-2 to TRBJ1-5; 9 nucleotides agree with TRBD1. V was clipped by 6 bases and J by 4 bases; unmatched bases: 7. Germline V gene data show CDR1 as SGHTA and CDR2 as FQGNSA. The CDR3 sequence is 15 residues long. Here the CDR3 reads CASSLIGTGNQPQHF. In DNA, the CDR3 is TGTGCCAGCAGTCTAATAGGGACAGGGAATCAGCCCCAGCATTTT.

This clone occurred once. The chain links TRBV6-1 to TRBJ2-3; no clear D gene. V lost 4 bases and J 4 bases, leaving 3 bases between the germline ends. The CDR3 totals 11 residues. CDR1 MNHNS and CDR2 SASEGT come from the germline V gene. The CDR3 DNA reads as TGTGCCAGCAGTGTGTCAGATACGCAGTATTTT. Translating gives CASSVSDTQYF.

CDR3 region: CASSQELAGSNSNQPQHF. The CDR3 DNA follows: TGTGCCAGCAGCCAAGAACTTGCAGGCTCTAATAGCAATCAGCCCCAGCATTTT. V and J are TRBV4-2 and TRBJ1-5; D call uncertain. Germline V lookup: CDR1 LGHNA, CDR2 YNFKEQ. The CDR3 loop spans 18 amino acids. Trimming left V 0 bases short and J 0 bases short, with 15 bases between.

The genes are TRBV2 and TRBJ1-4; D gene uncertain. V was trimmed by 6 bases and J by 7 bases, leaving 18 bases between them. Germline lookup yields CDR1 SNHLY and CDR2 FYNNEI. The CDR3 sequence is 15 residues long. The CDR3 DNA follows: TGTGCCAGCAGGCCATGGGCCAGCCGGAGTGAAAAACTGTTTTTT. Protein product: CASRPWASRSEKLFF.

The chain recombines TRBV11-2 with TRBJ2-7; 11 nucleotides agree with TRBD2. With V trimmed by 1 base and J by 2 bases, 7 bases remained unmatched. Germline V gene sequence: CDR1 SGHAT, CDR2 FQNNGV. CDR3 length: 17 amino acids. CDR3 DNA: TGTGCCAGCAGCTTAGGGCCGGGACTAGCGGATACCTACGAGCAGTACTTC. Amino acid sequence: CASSLGPGLADTYEQYF.

The chain has TRBV5-5 and TRBJ2-3; the D call may be TRBD1 or TRBD2 (5 bases each). The CDR3 loop spans 17 amino acids. Germline-derived CDR1 and CDR2 are SGHKS and YYEKEE (reference sequence). V was cut by 3 bases and J by 2 bases, with 19 bases left in between. CDR3 coding DNA: TGTGCCAGCAGCTACATCCCCGGGGCCCAGAACACAGATACGCAGTATTTT. Its protein product is CASSYIPGAQNTDTQYF.

V usage is TRBV5-5 and J usage is TRBJ1-1, with TRBD1 matching 8 bases. Germline loops: CDR1 SGHKS, CDR2 YYEKEE (reference sequence). The V and J ends lost 0 bases and 0 bases, in that order; junction bases with no gene match: 10. The CDR3 runs to 18 residues. The CDR3 nucleotides are TGTGCCAGCAGCTTGGCCGGACAGGGAAGCGTAGTGAACACTGAAGCTTTCTTT. Its protein is CASSLAGQGSVVNTEAFF.

V gene TRBV12-3 or TRBV12-4 combines with J gene TRBJ1-2; 8 positions agree with TRBD1. The CDR3 totals 13 residues. Germline trimming cut 6 bases from V and 6 bases from J; bases unmatched to any gene: 6. The CDR3 DNA sequence: TGTGCCAGCAGCACGGGACAGGTCGATGGCTACACCTTC. It yields the protein CASSTGQVDGYTF.

The V gene is TRBV7-9, the J gene TRBJ1-1, with D unresolved. The CDR3 spans 15 residues. V shed 4 bases and J shed 0 bases, with 12 bases lying between them. Per germline, CDR1 SEHNR and CDR2 FQNEAQ (reference sequence). The CDR3 spells CASSSAENMNTEAFF. In DNA form, the CDR3 reads TGTGCCAGCAGCTCAGCCGAAAACATGAACACTGAAGCTTTCTTT. Full variable domain (missing parts from reference TRBV7-9 and TRBJ1-1): DTGVSQNPRHKITKRGQNVTFRCDPISEHNRLYWYRQTLGQGPEFLTYFQNEAQLEKSRLLSDRFSAERPKGSFSTLEIQRTEQGDSAMYLCASSSAENMNTEAFFGQGTRLTVV.

The V and J genes are TRBV3-1 (or the pseudogene TRBV3-2) and TRBJ1-2, with TRBD1 as a possible D gene (6 bases). The CDR3 length is 13 residues. V was shortened by 4 bases and J by 7 bases, with 13 bases between the two germline ends. CDR1 and CDR2 from the germline V gene are LGHDT and YNNKEL (reference sequence). In DNA form, the CDR3 reads TGTGCCAGCAGCCTCTCAGGGGCGGTTGGCTACACCTTC. Translated: CASSLSGAVGYTF.

In regard to this clone: The same CDR3 arises from other DNA sequences in this sample as well. The chain carries TRBV19 and TRBJ1-1; the D is unclear. V was cut by 6 bases and J by 2 bases, with 4 bases left in between. CDR1 and CDR2 from the germline V gene are LNHDA and SQIVND (reference sequence). The CDR3 contains 11 residues. CDR3 loop: CASSGNTEAFF. DNA of the CDR3: TGTGCCAGTAGCGGTAACACTGAAGCTTTCTTT.

The rearrangement links TRBV28 to TRBJ2-7; TRBD1 matches at 9 bases. Trimming took 5 bases from V and 5 from J; bases not matched to a gene: 19. Germline V lookup: CDR1 MDHEN, CDR2 SYDVKM. CDR3 size: 18 residues. For the CDR3, the DNA is TGTGCCAGCAGTAGTCCCGCCTTAGGGACAGGGAGGTCCAACGAGCAGTACTTC. It codes for CASSSPALGTGRSNEQYF.

This clone has just one count. The rearrangement links TRBV15 to TRBJ2-3; D possibly corresponds to TRBD2 (5 bases). The germline V gene has CDR1 LNHNV and CDR2 YYDKDF (reference sequence). Trimming took off 3 bases at V and 7 bases at J, with 17 bases between the two ends. The CDR3 length is 15 residues. CDR3 sequence (DNA): TGTGCCACCAGCAGCAGGACGGAGGTACTCTATACGCAGTATTTT. Its protein product is CATSSRTEVLYTQYF.

This clone occurred once. The chain carries TRBV6-5 and TRBJ1-2; no firm D call. V lost 5 bases to trimming and J lost 6 bases, with 13 bases between them. The CDR3 covers 13 residues. Germline CDR1 MNHEY, CDR2 SVGAGI. The chain's CDR3 is CASSRTPRDGYTF. For the CDR3, the DNA is TGTGCCAGCAGTCGGACTCCTAGGGATGGCTACACCTTC.

The J gene is TRBJ1-2, the V gene TRBV5-6; no clear D gene. The ends were cut back, 1 base at V and 7 bases at J, with 8 bases in the middle. CDR1 is SGHDT and CDR2 is YYEEEE in the germline V gene. CDR3 length: 12 amino acids. The CDR3 DNA reads TGTGCCAGCAGCTTGACGTCAAGTGGCTACACCTTC. Amino acid sequence: CASSLTSSGYTF.

CDR3 in amino acids: CASSYGVGDGAYEQYF. In DNA form, the CDR3 reads TGCGCCAGCAGCTATGGGGTCGGGGACGGGGCCTACGAGCAGTACTTC. V gene TRBV5-1 combines with J gene TRBJ2-7; D is possibly TRBD1 or TRBD2 (5 bases each). The germline gives CDR1 SGHRS, CDR2 YFSETQ. CDR3 length: 16 residues. V shed 3 bases and J shed 2 bases, with 18 bases lying between them.

The rearrangement joins TRBV7-9 to TRBJ2-7; 7 positions agree with TRBD2. Germline trimming cut 0 bases from V and 4 bases from J; bases unmatched to any gene: 9. This CDR3 contains 16 residues. Germline values: CDR1 SEHNR, CDR2 FQNEAQ (reference sequence). CDR3 sequence reads: CASSLARREGNYEQYF. CDR3 nucleotide sequence: TGTGCCAGCAGCTTAGCGAGGAGGGAGGGTAATTACGAGCAGTACTTC.

This clone appeared once. V is TRBV12-3 or TRBV12-4 and J is TRBJ2-2; the D is unclear. This CDR3 contains 13 residues. With 8 bases removed from V and 2 bases from J, the gap between germline ends came to 9 bases. CDR3 sequence: CASRRYNTGELFF. The CDR3 DNA reads as TGTGCCAGCCGGCGTTATAACACCGGGGAGCTGTTTTTT.